Each of the 3 T cell receptor beta chains below was sequenced from the same sample in a study of spatial heterogeneity in lung cancer. Each CDR3 protein is one row after TCRdb ran MiXCR on the 5' RACE reads. The table lists some 39,000 distinct CDR3 sequences, 6.8% of them singletons, with around 45% in the top ten. Time point reported: sample taken at primary tumor resection. The sequencing here drew on PBMCs, taken at surgery. These TCRs come from a female donor with early-stage non-small cell lung cancer.

V usage is TRBV6-1 and J usage is TRBJ1-1; D is perhaps TRBD1 (6 bases). The germline V gene encodes CDR1 MNHNS and CDR2 SASEGT. Trimming left V 8 bases short and J 2 bases short, with 12 bases between. CDR3 length: 13 residues. CDR3 in amino acids: CASQTQGNTEAFF. DNA for the CDR3: TGTGCCAGCCAGACACAGGGTAACACTGAAGCTTTCTTT.

This clonotype has just a few counts. The chain carries TRBV18 and TRBJ2-5; no firm D call. Trimming stripped 1 base from V and 4 bases from J, with 4 bases between. From germline, CDR1 is KGHSH and CDR2 LQKENI. CDR3 length equals 12 residues. The CDR3 DNA sequence: TGTGCCAGCTCACCACTAGTAGAGACCCAGTACTTC. Encoded protein: CASSPLVETQYF. The full variable domain, in which reference TRBV18 and TRBJ2-5 provide the parts outside the CDR3, is NAGVMQNPRHLVRRRGQEARLRCSPMKGHSHVYWYRQLPEEGLKFMVYLQKENIIDESGMPKERFSAEFPKEGPSILRIQQVVRGDSAAYFCASSPLVETQYFGPGTRLLVL.

The sample holds many counts of this clonotype. The chain has TRBV18 and TRBJ2-5; TRBD2 aligns across 7 bases. The V gene's germline CDR1 is KGHSH and CDR2 LQKENI. After removal of 3 bases from V and 5 bases from J, the junction contained 3 bases not matched to a gene. CDR3 length equals 13 residues. CDR3: CASSPGLEETQYF. CDR3 nucleotide sequence: TGTGCCAGCTCACCCGGACTAGAGGAGACCCAGTACTTC.